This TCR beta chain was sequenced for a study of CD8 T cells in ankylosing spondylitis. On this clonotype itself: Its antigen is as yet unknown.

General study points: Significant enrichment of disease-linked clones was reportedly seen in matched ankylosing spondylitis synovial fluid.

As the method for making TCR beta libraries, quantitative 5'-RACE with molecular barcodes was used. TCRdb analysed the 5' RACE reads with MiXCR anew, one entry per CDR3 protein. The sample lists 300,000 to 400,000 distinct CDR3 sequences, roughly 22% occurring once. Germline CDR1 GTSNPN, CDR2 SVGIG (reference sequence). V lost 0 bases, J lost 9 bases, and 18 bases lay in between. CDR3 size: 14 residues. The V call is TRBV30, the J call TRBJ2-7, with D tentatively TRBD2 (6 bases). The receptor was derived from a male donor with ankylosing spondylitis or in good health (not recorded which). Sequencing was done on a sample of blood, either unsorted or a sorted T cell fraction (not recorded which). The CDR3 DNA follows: TGTGCCTGGAGTGTGGACGCCTATGGGGGAGGGCAGTACTTC. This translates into CAWSVDAYGGGQYF.